Below, 15 T cell receptor beta chains from the same sample are listed, as sequenced in a study of T cells in women clearing cervical HPV infection. TCRdb keeps only in-frame clones here, not all; method: immunoSEQ multiplex PCR. This sample's table reports about 28,000 clones. Material for sequencing was blood buffy coat. These receptor sequences come from a woman aged 18 to 75 with a cervical HPV16 infection that either progressed to CIN3+ or cleared (not recorded which).

Concerning this clone itself: From the germline J gene comes the end of the CDR3, since the read stops 3 residues before it. The chain carries TRBV20-1 and TRBJ1-6; 12 nucleotides align to TRBD1. J lost 4 bases, V lost 6 bases, and 7 bases had no gene match. The CDR3 totals 16 residues. The germline V gene encodes CDR1 DFQATT and CDR2 SNEGSKA (reference sequence). CDR3 residues: CSAGTGGSEYNSPLHF. The sequenced part of the CDR3 DNA is TGCAGTGCGGGGACAGGGGGCTCGGAATATAATTCACCC.

With respect to this clone: The read terminates 3 residues before the CDR3 end, so the remaining end is supplied by the germline J gene. This chain uses TRBV2 with TRBJ2-3; D may be TRBD2 (6 bases). V was trimmed by 8 bases and J by 0 bases, leaving 18 bases between them. Germline-derived CDR1 and CDR2 are SNHLY and FYNNEI. The CDR3 runs to 16 residues. The covered CDR3 bases are TGTGCCAGCGGGAGACCGCGGGGTGCTAGCACAGATACG. Its protein is CASGRPRGASTDT. The whole CDR3 is CASGRPRGASTDTQYF.

As for this clone: The observed sequence ends 3 residues before the CDR3 terminus, with the missing tail filled in from the germline J gene. The J gene is TRBJ1-1, the V gene TRBV10-3; TRBD1 might be the D (6 bases). The CDR3 sequence is 14 residues long. Germline V gives CDR1 ENHRY, CDR2 SYGVKD. V lost 6 bases to trimming and J lost 4 bases, with 15 bases between them. The covered CDR3 bases are TGTGCCATCAGACCGGACAGTTTGAGCACTGAA. It codes for CAIRPDSLSTE. The entire CDR3 protein is CAIRPDSLSTEAFF.

Concerning this clone: One end of the junction is discordant with germline, which a read error may explain. The sequenced CDR3 bases are TGCGCCAGCAGCCAAGATTTAGCGGGAAGCACAGATACG. It codes for CASSQDLAGSTDT. Given in full, the CDR3 is CASSQDLAGSTDTQYF. The chain recombines TRBV4-2 with TRBJ2-3; 8 bases are a match to TRBD2. The DNA ends 3 residues before the CDR3 does, and the rest of the CDR3 is filled in from the germline J gene. CDR1 is LGHNA and CDR2 is YNFKEQ in the germline V gene. The CDR3 runs 16 residues.

Regarding this clone: The read terminates 3 residues ahead of where the CDR3 ends, so the germline J gene completes it. J is TRBJ1-6 and V is TRBV6-2 or TRBV6-3, with D unresolved. With 6 bases removed from V and 7 bases from J, the gap between germline ends came to 16 bases. The CDR3 runs to 15 residues. Germline lookup yields CDR1 MNHEY and CDR2 SVGEGT. The DNA read from the CDR3 is TGTGCCAGCAGCTTGAGAGGCGTCGGGAATTCACCC. As protein: CASSLRGVGNSP. The whole CDR3 protein is CASSLRGVGNSPLHF.

With regard to this clone: The missing CDR3 end, 3 residues past where the read stops, is filled in from the germline J gene. V gene TRBV7-3 combines with J gene TRBJ2-2; 10 bases fit TRBD2. V dropped 3 bases and J dropped 3; count of bases not matched to a gene: 4. Per germline, CDR1 SGHTA and CDR2 FQGTGA. The CDR3 length is 16 residues. Partial CDR3 DNA: TGTGCCAGCAGCTTGCTAGCGGGGGCCTACACCGGGGAG. It is translated as CASSLLAGAYTGE. The CDR3 reads in full as CASSLLAGAYTGELFF.

To note about this clone: The DNA ends 3 residues before the CDR3 does, and the rest of the CDR3 is filled in from the germline J gene. The chain recombines TRBV6-2 or TRBV6-3 with TRBJ2-3; 11 bases agree with TRBD2. The length of the CDR3 is 17 residues. Germline lookup yields CDR1 MNHEY and CDR2 SVGEGT. The V gene end was trimmed by 2 bases and the J gene end by 0 bases; junction bases not matched to a gene: 4. The CDR3 here is CASSYGTSGPSTDTQYF. Incomplete CDR3 DNA: TGTGCCAGCAGTTACGGGACTAGCGGCCCTAGCACAGATACG.

Comment on this clone: The sequence runs out 3 residues before the end of the CDR3; the remainder is reconstructed from the germline J gene. This chain uses TRBV19 with TRBJ2-2; 8 bases match TRBD2. Germline loops: CDR1 LNHDA, CDR2 SQIVND (reference sequence). The CDR3 spans 14 residues. This chain's CDR3 is CASREGSTNEKLFF. The sequenced CDR3 bases are TGTGCCAGTCGGGAGGGGTCAACTAATGAAAAG.

With respect to this clone: The read stops 3 residues short of the end of the CDR3; the missing end is completed from the germline J gene. The V gene is TRBV7-2, the J gene TRBJ1-2; TRBD1 is a possible D gene (5 bases). CDR1 is SGHTA and CDR2 is FQGNSA in the germline V gene. CDR3 length equals 13 residues. The CDR3 reads CASSLNRKDTYTF. The sequenced CDR3 bases are TGTGCCAGCAGCTTGAACAGGAAAGATACC.

Details on this clone: The read ends 3 residues shy of where the CDR3 ends; the end is completed using the germline J gene. The V gene is TRBV15, the J gene TRBJ2-3; TRBD2 matches 10 bases. Trimming at V came to 3 bases and at J to 5 bases, leaving 8 bases not matched to a gene. The CDR3 totals 16 residues. Germline CDR1 is LNHNV and CDR2 is YYDKDF (reference sequence). The CDR3 protein is CATSRITSGIGDTQYF. The sequenced CDR3 bases are TGTGCCACCAGCAGGATTACTAGCGGGATTGGAGATACG.

As to this clone: Coverage ceases 3 residues before the CDR3 finishes, and the germline J gene fills in the end. This sequence joins TRBV9 and TRBJ2-3, with a weak D call TRBD2 (5 bases). CDR3 length equals 15 residues. Trimming cost V 3 bases and J 2 bases, with 13 bases left between them. Germline V gene lookup returns CDR1 SGDLS and CDR2 YYNGEE. The DNA read from the CDR3 is TGTGCCAGCAGCGGGACTCCTAAAACCACAGATACG. It translates to CASSGTPKTTDT. The full CDR3 protein is CASSGTPKTTDTQYF.

Turning to this clone: The read ends 3 residues shy of where the CDR3 ends; the end is completed using the germline J gene. The V and J genes are TRBV12-3 or TRBV12-4 and TRBJ2-3, with a possible D match to TRBD2 (7 bases). V gave up 7 bases and J gave up 1 base, with 24 bases separating them. The CDR3 consists of 18 residues. The covered CDR3 bases are TGTGCCAGCAATAAGGGGGGGGGCGGAGGACCCGGCACAGATACG. Translated, it gives CASNKGGGGGPGTDT. The whole CDR3 region reads CASNKGGGGGPGTDTQYF.

Points on this clone: The read is 3 residues too short to cover the CDR3 end, so that end is filled in from the germline J gene. The rearrangement links TRBV6-2 or TRBV6-3 to TRBJ2-2, with D hard to call. The CDR3 extends over 12 amino acids. Germline CDR1 reads MNHEY; CDR2 reads SVGEGT. V lost 8 bases and J 1 base, leaving 5 bases between the germline ends. The DNA read from the CDR3 is TGTGCCAGCGAACAGAACACCGGGGAG. It is translated as CASEQNTGE. The whole CDR3 sequence is CASEQNTGELFF.

About this clone itself: Sequencing ends 3 residues short of the CDR3 end; the germline J gene provides the rest. The chain combines TRBV18 with TRBJ2-3, with D tentatively TRBD1 (6 bases). The CDR3 sequence is 15 residues long. CDR1 is KGHSH, CDR2 LQKENI, per germline. The sequenced part of the CDR3 DNA is TGTGCCAGCTCGCCCCTTGGGGGCCGCCAAGAGACG. Protein product: CASSPLGGRQET. The full CDR3 reads CASSPLGGRQETQYF.

For this clone: The read comes to an end 3 residues before the CDR3 does, leaving the germline J gene to fill in the end. J is TRBJ1-2 and V is TRBV19; a weak D match, TRBD1 (6 bases). This CDR3 has 14 residues. CDR1 is LNHDA, CDR2 SQIVND, per germline (reference sequence). With 4 bases removed from V and 1 base from J, the gap between germline ends came to 10 bases. The CDR3 here is CASSTGQFNYGYTF. The CDR3 bases that were read are TGTGCCAGTAGTACCGGACAGTTTAACTATGGC.